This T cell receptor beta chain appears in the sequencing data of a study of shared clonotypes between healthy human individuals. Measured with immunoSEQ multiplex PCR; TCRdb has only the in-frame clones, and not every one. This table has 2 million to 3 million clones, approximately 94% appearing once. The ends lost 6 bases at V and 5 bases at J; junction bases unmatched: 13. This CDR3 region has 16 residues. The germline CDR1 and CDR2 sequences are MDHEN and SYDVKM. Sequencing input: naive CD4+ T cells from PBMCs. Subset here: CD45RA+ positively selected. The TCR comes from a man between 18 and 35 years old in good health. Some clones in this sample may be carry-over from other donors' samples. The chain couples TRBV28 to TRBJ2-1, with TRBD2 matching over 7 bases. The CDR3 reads CASRPGGRAFHNEQFF. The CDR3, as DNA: TGTGCCAGCAGGCCCGGGGGGAGGGCCTTTCACAATGAGCAGTTCTTC.